This is a list of T cell receptor beta chains from one sample in a study of neurological immune-mediated disorders. A single record per CDR3 protein comes from TCRdb applying MiXCR to the 5' RACE reads. There are around 42,000 distinct CDR3 sequences in the sample; roughly 14% occur only once, and approximately 10% lies in the top ten. The sequencing input was PBMCs. These receptors were collected from a man aged 25 to 45 in good health. Both conserved end residues are part of each CDR3. Fields, in order: J gene, V gene, clone size, D gene, CDR3 protein, CDR3 DNA. A D gene is named only where the DNA matches it firmly. Some rows have no size entry. The others give once, few or many, or a class for an expanded clone.

TRBJ2-5	TRBV3-1	many	.	CASSHGSQETQYF	TGTGCCAGCAGCCACGGCAGCCAAGAGACCCAGTACTTC
TRBJ2-7	TRBV28	many	.	CASRRAYEQYF	TGTGCCAGCAGAAGAGCCTACGAGCAGTACTTC
TRBJ2-5	TRBV5-1	many	TRBD1	CASSFRDRGETQYF	TGCGCCAGCAGTTTCCGGGACAGGGGAGAGACCCAGTACTTC
TRBJ2-1	TRBV25-1	many	.	CASSDPPGSAPWENNEQFF	TGTGCCAGCAGTGACCCCCCGGGGAGTGCGCCCTGGGAGAACAATGAGCAGTTCTTC
TRBJ1-5	TRBV3-1	many	.	CASSQEGQPQHF	TGTGCCAGCAGCCAAGAGGGTCAGCCCCAGCATTTT
TRBJ2-7	TRBV29-1	many	TRBD2	CSVLGGTTTYEQYF	TGCAGCGTCCTGGGGGGGACTACCACCTACGAGCAGTACTTC
TRBJ2-3	TRBV5-1	many	.	CASSLRAGDILDTQYF	TGCGCCAGCAGCTTGAGGGCAGGGGATATCTTAGATACGCAGTATTTT
TRBJ1-4	TRBV28	many	.	CASATNEKLFF	TGTGCTTCCGCAACTAATGAAAAACTGTTTTTT
TRBJ1-5	TRBV20-1	many	TRBD1	CSARALDRDSNQPQHF	TGCAGTGCTAGAGCCTTGGACAGGGATAGCAATCAGCCCCAGCATTTT
TRBJ2-3	TRBV11-2	many	.	CASSFSGQGTQYF	TGTGCCAGCAGCTTCTCGGGGCAGGGTACGCAGTATTTT
TRBJ1-2	TRBV7-9	many	.	CASSLGDYGYTF	TGTGCCAGCAGCTTAGGAGATTATGGCTACACCTTC
TRBJ1-1	TRBV7-2	many	.	CASSLVVGAGNTEAFF	TGTGCCAGCAGCTTAGTTGTCGGGGCCGGAAACACTGAAGCTTTCTTT
TRBJ2-1	TRBV30	few	.	CAWGALGHPNEQFF	TGTGCCTGGGGGGCCCTAGGACACCCCAATGAGCAGTTCTTC
TRBJ1-5	TRBV3-1	.	.	CASSTTPNQPQHF	TGTGCCAGCAGCACTACCCCCAATCAGCCCCAGCATTTT
TRBJ2-3	TRBV19	few	TRBD2	CASRLLAGGTDTQYF	TGTGCCAGTAGGCTCCTAGCGGGAGGCACAGATACGCAGTATTTT
TRBJ2-7	TRBV7-6	many	TRBD2	CASSLVAGEAEQYF	TGTGCCAGCAGCTTAGTAGCGGGAGAGGCCGAGCAGTACTTC
TRBJ2-3	TRBV6-1	.	TRBD2	CASSEGPGGGSGADTQYF	TGTGCCAGCAGTGAAGGTCCGGGTGGCGGGAGTGGTGCGGATACGCAGTATTTT
TRBJ2-1	TRBV10-3	many	TRBD2	CAISYSAGGVYNEQFF	TGTGCCATCAGTTATAGCGCGGGAGGGGTCTACAATGAGCAGTTCTTC
TRBJ2-2	TRBV10-3	many	.	CASSGQSNTGELFF	TGTGCCTCATCGGGACAATCGAACACCGGGGAGCTGTTTTTT
TRBJ2-1	TRBV7-6	.	.	CASSIGGFRGDEQFF	TGTGCCAGCAGCATCGGGGGATTTAGGGGAGATGAGCAGTTCTTC
TRBJ2-1	TRBV29-1	many	.	CSVEGTTSNEQFF	TGCAGCGTTGAAGGGACCACCTCTAATGAGCAGTTCTTC
TRBJ1-1	TRBV20-1	many	TRBD1	CSATPGGSEAFF	TGCAGTGCTACTCCAGGGGGGAGTGAAGCTTTCTTT
TRBJ2-4	TRBV5-1	many	TRBD2	CASSLGLAGGPRYIQYF	TGCGCCAGCAGCTTGGGACTAGCGGGAGGGCCTAGGTACATTCAGTACTTC
TRBJ2-2	TRBV12-3/TRBV12-4	many	.	CASSLGGTGELFF	TGTGCCAGCAGCTTGGGGGGCACCGGGGAGCTGTTTTTT
TRBJ2-7	TRBV28	.	.	CASSLQRVEQYF	TGTGCCAGCAGTTTACAAAGGGTAGAGCAGTACTTC
TRBJ2-1	TRBV3-1	many	TRBD1	CASGLSGQGFYNEQFF	TGTGCCAGCGGCCTTTCCGGACAGGGGTTCTACAATGAGCAGTTCTTC
TRBJ1-1	TRBV27	.	.	CASTISLGGTEAFF	TGTGCCAGCACAATCTCATTGGGGGGCACTGAAGCTTTCTTT
TRBJ1-2	TRBV10-3	many	.	CAISEGRPQGGFGYTF	TGTGCCATCAGTGAGGGCAGACCACAGGGAGGCTTTGGCTACACCTTC
TRBJ2-1	TRBV6-6	many	TRBD2	CASSPRAGDEFF	TGTGCCAGCAGTCCCCGGGCGGGAGATGAGTTCTTC
TRBJ2-5	TRBV5-1	.	.	CASSPARGSGETQYF	TGCGCCAGCAGCCCCGCTAGGGGATCTGGAGAGACCCAGTACTTC
TRBJ2-3	TRBV20-1	few	TRBD1	CSARILTGSTDTQYF	TGCAGTGCTAGGATTTTGACAGGGAGCACAGATACGCAGTATTTT